Listed here is a single T cell receptor beta chain. Between the trimmed V and J ends, which lost 6 bases and 3 bases, there was a span of 9 bases. The CDR3 is made up of 13 amino acids. The germline V gene encodes CDR1 MNHNY and CDR2 SVGAGI (reference sequence). These data are taken from a study of blood T cell repertoires in COVID-19. At the level of the study: Some COVID-19 samples were acute and others convalescent; all came from the United States, Italy and Spain. Nucleic acid was either cDNA or gDNA, and it came from T cells, B-cell-depleted T cells, or PBMCs.

Original data processing: For nucleated cells, counts were estimated from reference gene primer amplification. The table came from immunoSEQ multiplex PCR; TCRdb's copy has only in-frame clones and leaves some out. The D gene and trimming were derived from the DNA, and the V and J assignments and clone size from that table. The sample consists of fewer than 500,000 clones, more than 85% of them appearing once. The chain couples TRBV6-6 to TRBJ2-1; a possible D gene is TRBD2 (6 bases). The sequencing input was peripheral blood. This clonotype was sampled from a woman aged 25 to 39 with acute or convalescent COVID-19. For the CDR3, the DNA is TGTGCCAGCAGCCGGACTATCTACAATGAGCAGTTCTTC. Amino acid sequence: CASSRTIYNEQFF.